Presented here are 24 T cell receptor beta chains from one specimen sequenced in a study of graft-versus-host responses after intestinal transplantation. Generated by immunoSEQ multiplex PCR, the TCRdb table keeps only in-frame clones and is missing some. The sample contains 100,000 to 140,000 clones, 80% to 90% of which appear only once. Their antigens are not known. Sequenced here: unstimulated CD4+ T cells sorted from spleen or lymph node cells, sampled before transplant. These TCRs come from a human donor who was the organ donor for an intestinal transplant.

The chain combines TRBV19 with TRBJ2-1, with TRBD1 matching 9 bases. This CDR3 is 15 amino acids long. Trimming removed 4 bases from V and 10 bases from J; junction bases left unmatched: 11. CDR1 LNHDA and CDR2 SQIVND come from the germline V gene (reference sequence). The CDR3, as DNA: TGTGCCAGTAGTAATCCGGGACAGGGTTTTCGGGAGCAGTTCTTC. Protein product: CASSNPGQGFREQFF.

The V gene is TRBV2, the J gene TRBJ2-5; a possible D gene is TRBD2 (6 bases). Trimming pared 4 bases from V and 2 bases from J, leaving 11 bases between. The CDR3 has 14 residues. Germline V CDR1 and CDR2: SNHLY, FYNNEI. In DNA, the CDR3 is TGTGCCAGCAGTGTTAGGGACTGGCAAGAGACCCAGTACTTC. Protein: CASSVRDWQETQYF.

This chain joins TRBV30 and TRBJ2-7; 7 bases agree with TRBD1. This CDR3 spans 12 amino acids. CDR1 and CDR2 from the germline V gene are GTSNPN and SVGIG (reference sequence). V trimming: 3 bases; J trimming: 2 bases; junction bases outside the gene matches: 1. CDR3 in amino acids: CAWSQGAYEQYF. The CDR3 DNA follows: TGTGCCTGGAGCCAGGGGGCCTACGAGCAGTACTTC.

The rearrangement uses TRBV11-3 and TRBJ2-2; D gene uncertain. This CDR3 is built from 13 residues. The V gene's germline CDR1 is SGHNT and CDR2 YENEEA. V dropped 4 bases and J dropped 7 bases, with 10 bases sitting between them. The CDR3 DNA reads as TGTGCCAGCAGCTCCATCTCGGGCGGGGAGCTGTTTTTT. Amino acid sequence: CASSSISGGELFF.

This chain uses TRBV27 with TRBJ2-2; 8 positions match TRBD2. The CDR3 consists of 16 residues. V lost 2 bases, J lost 5 bases, and 7 bases stayed unmatched. Germline V gene data show CDR1 as MNHEY and CDR2 as SMNVEV (reference sequence). CDR3 residues: CASSLRARGRTGELFF. CDR3 nucleotides: TGTGCCAGCAGTTTACGGGCTCGCGGGAGGACCGGGGAGCTGTTTTTT.

As to this clone: At one end, the junction sequence differs from germline, possibly due to a read error. Other DNA variants within this sample encode the same CDR3. For the CDR3, the DNA is TGTGCCAGCAGTGAGTCCGGGAAAACCTACGAGCAGTACTTC. The encoded protein is CASSESGKTYEQYF. This chain uses TRBV10-1 with TRBJ2-7; tentatively, D is TRBD2 (5 bases). There are 14 residues in the CDR3. Germline V gene lookup returns CDR1 WNHNN and CDR2 SYGVQD (reference sequence).

This clone was counted once. The chain carries TRBV4-2 and TRBJ2-3, with D tentatively TRBD1 (6 bases). The germline gives CDR1 LGHNA, CDR2 YNFKEQ. The CDR3 is 15 amino acids. Trimming pared 1 base from V and 4 bases from J, leaving 12 bases between. The DNA for the CDR3 is TGTGCCAGCAGCCAAGTTAGCAGGGGAGCAGATACGCAGTATTTT. Encoded protein: CASSQVSRGADTQYF.

The genes are TRBV28 and TRBJ1-2; D is unresolved. The germline CDR1 and CDR2 sequences are MDHEN and SYDVKM. Deletions cut 3 bases from V and 8 bases from J, with 13 bases between. The CDR3 runs 13 residues. The CDR3 protein is CASSFPNSRGYTF. The CDR3 nucleotides read TGTGCCAGCAGTTTCCCAAACTCGCGGGGCTACACCTTC.

The V gene is TRBV7-9, the J gene TRBJ1-1, with TRBD1 as a possible D gene (6 bases). The CDR3 runs 14 residues. Germline lookup yields CDR1 SEHNR and CDR2 FQNEAQ (reference sequence). V dropped 3 bases and J dropped 4 bases, with 12 bases sitting between them. CDR3 in DNA: TGTGCCAGCAGCTTTACCAGGGGATCCACTGAAGCTTTCTTT. Protein sequence: CASSFTRGSTEAFF.

Note on this clone: Other nucleotide sequences from this sample produce the same CDR3. This sequence joins TRBV11-3 and TRBJ2-1; D gene uncertain. Germline V lookup: CDR1 SGHNT, CDR2 YENEEA. The CDR3 is 14 residues long. With 1 base removed from V and 4 bases from J, the gap between germline ends came to 8 bases. The CDR3 sequence is CASSLAHGYNEQFF. The DNA of the CDR3 is TGTGCCAGCAGCTTAGCCCACGGATACAATGAGCAGTTCTTC.

In this sample, this clone turned up a few times. This chain joins TRBV27 and TRBJ1-4; no reliable D call. Trimming left V 6 bases short and J 7 bases short, with 9 bases between. Germline assignment: CDR1 MNHEY and CDR2 SMNVEV (reference sequence). CDR3 length: 12 residues. CDR3 in DNA: TGTGCCAGCAGCTGGGAAGGTGAAAAACTGTTTTTT. Protein sequence: CASSWEGEKLFF.

This chain links TRBV6-5 with TRBJ1-1; maybe TRBD1 (5 bases). V lost 6 bases to trimming and J lost 10 bases, with 18 bases between them. The CDR3 consists of 13 residues. Germline V gene sequence: CDR1 MNHEY, CDR2 SVGAGI. The CDR3 DNA is TGTGCCAGCAGCTTAGAACAAGGAAGGGGAGCTTTCTTT. As protein: CASSLEQGRGAFF.

This sequence joins TRBV21-1 and TRBJ2-6. TRBV21-1 corresponds to a pseudogene. This CDR3 contains 20 residues. CDR3 region: CASSKVYGTAPNSGANVLTF. The CDR3, as DNA: TGTGCCAGCAGCAAAGTGTACGGCACAGCGCCTAACTCTGGGGCCAACGTCCTGACTTTC.

J is TRBJ1-2 and V is TRBV10-2; tentatively, D is TRBD1 (6 bases). Trimming stripped 7 bases from V and 5 bases from J, with 11 bases between. The CDR3 is 12 residues long. Germline V gene data show CDR1 as WSHSY and CDR2 as SAAADI. In nucleotides, the CDR3 is TGCGCCAGCAACACACAGGGTTATGGCTACACCTTC. Translation: CASNTQGYGYTF.

The V and J genes are TRBV6-5 and TRBJ1-6; tentative D call: TRBD1 (6 bases). Germline V gene sequence: CDR1 MNHEY, CDR2 SVGAGI. The V and J ends lost 7 bases and 7 bases respectively, with 11 bases between them. This CDR3 region has 13 residues. CDR3 protein: CASKGGLNSPLHF. The CDR3 region has the DNA TGTGCCAGCAAGGGGGGGCTAAATTCACCCCTCCACTTT.

This clone turned up a few times. V usage is TRBV19 and J usage is TRBJ1-4; D is unclear. CDR3 length: 17 residues. The V gene lost 1 base and the J gene lost 0 bases, with 12 bases spanning the gap. CDR1 is LNHDA, CDR2 SQIVND, per germline (reference sequence). The CDR3 nucleotides are TGTGCCAGTAGTATAGGGCGGGCCGGTCCAACTAATGAAAAACTGTTTTTT. It codes for CASSIGRAGPTNEKLFF.

The genes are TRBV6-5 and TRBJ1-5, with D uncertain. The CDR3 sequence is 15 residues long. Germline CDR1 MNHEY, CDR2 SVGAGI. V was trimmed by 4 bases and J by 0 bases, leaving 10 bases between them. CDR3 region: CASSLSTHSNQPQHF. The CDR3 bases are TGTGCCAGCAGTTTGTCCACCCATAGCAATCAGCCCCAGCATTTT.

The rearrangement links TRBV7-8 to TRBJ1-3; the D gene is possibly TRBD1 (6 bases). The V end was cut by 5 bases, the J end by 5 bases, with 13 bases between. The CDR3 is 14 amino acids. CDR1 and CDR2 (germline): SGHVS, FQNEAQ. The CDR3 spells CASSQMTGRNTIYF. CDR3 coding DNA: TGTGCCAGCAGCCAAATGACAGGCCGAAACACCATATATTTT.

The gene calls are TRBV13 and TRBJ2-7, with 7 positions matching TRBD2. The CDR3 covers 16 residues. Germline values: CDR1 PRHDT, CDR2 FYEKMQ (reference sequence). V shed 6 bases, J shed 1 base, and the junction held 12 bases outside the gene matches. Here the CDR3 reads CASRAYVAGRSYEQYF. The CDR3 DNA reads TGTGCCAGCAGAGCTTACGTAGCGGGCAGGTCCTACGAGCAGTACTTC.

V usage is TRBV9 and J usage is TRBJ1-2; TRBD1 might be the D (5 bases). Trimming stripped 6 bases from V and 8 bases from J, with 14 bases between. The CDR3 is 12 amino acids. Germline V CDR1 and CDR2: SGDLS, YYNGEE. This CDR3 is CASTGTRTGYTF. The CDR3 DNA reads as TGTGCCAGCACCGGGACGAGGACCGGCTACACCTTC.

This clone was counted only a few times. The chain employs TRBV19 and TRBJ2-4; either TRBD1 or TRBD2 may supply D (5 bases each). Trimming removed 8 bases from V and 3 bases from J, with 8 bases in between. Germline CDR1 and CDR2: LNHDA and SQIVND (reference sequence). This CDR3 is 12 amino acids long. CDR3 nucleotide sequence: TGTGCCAGTGGGGCGGGCAAAAACATTCAGTACTTC. This encodes CASGAGKNIQYF.

This chain links TRBV7-8 with TRBJ2-2; D gene uncertain. The ends were cut back, 2 bases at V and 1 base at J, with 2 bases in the middle. CDR3 length equals 13 residues. CDR1 is SGHVS, CDR2 FQNEAQ, per germline. The CDR3 reads CASSLLNTGELFF. The CDR3 region has the DNA TGTGCCAGCAGCTTATTGAACACCGGGGAGCTGTTTTTT.

The chain links TRBV5-1 to TRBJ1-6; D possibly corresponds to TRBD1 (5 bases). Between the trimmed V and J ends, which lost 6 bases and 9 bases, there was a span of 16 bases. This CDR3 comprises 14 residues. Germline CDR1 reads SGHRS; CDR2 reads YFSETQ. The CDR3 sequence is CASTRDRAGSPLHF. CDR3 in DNA: TGCGCCAGCACCCGGGACCGAGCAGGTTCACCCCTCCACTTT.

This clone was seen more than once but under ten times. This chain's CDR3 is CASSLRGTGNTIYF. CDR3 DNA: TGTGCCAGCAGTTTGCGGGGCACTGGAAACACCATATATTTT. The chain combines TRBV9 with TRBJ1-3; a weak D match, TRBD1 (5 bases). Germline CDR1 reads SGDLS; CDR2 reads YYNGEE. CDR3 size: 14 residues. The V and J ends lost 5 bases and 2 bases respectively, with 11 bases between them.